This section outlines one T cell receptor (beta chain) sequence together with its context. This clonotype was detected ten times or more. Its antigen is currently not known. No much larger clone is present one base from it, and per-base qualities are unavailable. Graves' hyperthyroidism was defined as stable when no progression to ophthalmopathy occurred over 18 months of follow-up. Hyperthyroidism patients were newly diagnosed, had a disease duration of under 2 months, and were aged 18 to 65 years. The study excluded patients with uncontrolled infections, other autoimmune diseases, pregnancy or lactation. Diagnoses were based on clinical symptoms, serum thyroxine and TRAb, thyroid ultrasound and orbital computed tomography. PBMCs were isolated from about 10 ml of fresh peripheral blood by Ficoll-Paque density gradient centrifugation. Total RNA was extracted with Trizol reagent, and quality was checked on an Agilent 2100 Bioanalyzer.

The TCR beta CDR3 regions were amplified from RNA transcripts. For the first round of RT-PCR on the TCR CDR3, the HTBI primer set was used together with the Qiagen OneStep RT-PCR kit. The libraries were constructed in a second round of multiplex PCR and then size-selected and purified. The libraries were sequenced on an Illumina HiSeq2000 using paired-end 100 bp reads. As for the authors' bioinformatics: SOAPnuke was used to process the raw data, with reads discarded if the reads contained adapters or uncalled bases, had a mean Phred below 15, or lacked an exact constant-primer or identifier match. High-quality paired reads were merged using COPE v1.2.5, and each unique nucleotide sequence was defined as a clonotype. MiTCR v1.1 was used to align the clonotypes against IMGT TRBV, TRBD and TRBJ reference segments. The analysis included only V-J combinations with a frequency above 0.0001, which together covered more than 98% of the repertoires. A TCS score was defined as the ratio between F50 (clonal expansion) and ExV (chaos), using BLOSUM62-based TCRdist between CDR3 peptides within each V-J. Welch's t-statistics and random forest reduced roughly 530 V-J features to 13, which were used in a naive Bayes classifier (R e1071). The raw public data were reprocessed by TCRdb itself: fastp quality trimming at Q25, MiXCR clonotype calling, in-frame beta chains only. Entries that share a CDR3 protein sequence are merged under the most common genes and DNA. The V and J calls and clone size are TCRdb's, not the authors'. The sample table holds around 450,000 distinct CDR3 sequences, of which more than 15% were seen once. The ten largest clones capture roughly 7.4% of the sample.

This sample was taken from a study of T cells in Graves' hyperthyroidism and ophthalmopathy (dated by TCRdb to 2018 to 2020). Turning to the overall study: Peripheral blood was collected at initial diagnosis, before any treatment. TCR Vbeta CDR3 sequencing of roughly 140 peripheral blood samples (roughly 41 ophthalmopathy, about 80 hyperthyroidism and roughly 17 progressor patients) is reported in the paper. The 95 to 100 discovery patients were randomly split 7:3 into training and test sets. To identify distinguishing TCR V-J signatures, a discovery cohort of about a hundred patients was used, comprising 40 to 45 with Graves' ophthalmopathy and about 59 with stable Graves' hyperthyroidism. After blood sampling, hyperthyroidism patients were treated with methimazole at a starting dose of 30 mg daily, and ophthalmopathy patients were treated with high-dose intravenous methylprednisolone. In addition, the study compared T-cell repertoires in thyroid tissue and in blood from about six Graves' hyperthyroidism patients. Prospective prediction of ophthalmopathy was tested in an independent validation cohort consisting of some 19 hyperthyroidism patients and 15 or so patients who later progressed to ophthalmopathy.

Here is what the overall study found, with its caveats: No statistical method was used to set the sample size in advance, and investigators knew the group allocation. Most expanded thyroid clonotypes (frequency above 0.001) were also found in blood, which suggests that blood repertoires may mirror thyroid immune responses. In validation, progression to ophthalmopathy was predicted by the model with around 71% sensitivity and just over 72% specificity, a median of approximately 6.5 months before onset. A 13 V-J signature model separated ophthalmopathy from stable hyperthyroidism, with 87.88% sensitivity and 81.08% specificity in cross-validation and 80%/75% in testing.

The origin of this receptor is a woman aged 18-30 years with Graves' hyperthyroidism. Sequencing was done on a sample of blood.

The nucleotide sequence reads TGTGCCAGCCGTCCGAGCGGAGGAGGGGAGACCCAGTACTTC. Its protein reads: CASRPSGGGETQYF. Recombination joined TRBV5-5 with TRBJ2-5; D gene: possibly TRBD2, on 6 matching bases. The germline V gene (reference sequence) provides CDR1 SGHKS and CDR2 YYEKEE. V loses 7 bases of germline sequence and J loses 5 bases, and the interval between the two ends is 18 bases. The CDR3, cysteine through phenylalanine, is 14 amino acids long. CDR3 DNA is the only sequence kept; it has 42 bases, read in frame from the first base.